The 32 T cell receptor beta chains reported below all come from one sample, sequenced in a study of T cell changes during pregnancy in multiple sclerosis. Using immunoSEQ multiplex PCR, the repertoire was profiled, and TCRdb retains in-frame clones only, with some absent. Of over 85,000 clones detected, less than 95% appear once; the ten largest clones hold around 0.78%. The sequencing used peripheral blood, collected in the second trimester of pregnancy. All receptors come from a female donor in good health, enrolled as a control in a pregnancy study.

This clone has a handful of counts. V usage is TRBV5-1 and J usage is TRBJ2-3; 13 nucleotides align to TRBD2. The CDR3 loop spans 18 amino acids. The germline V gene has CDR1 SGHRS and CDR2 YFSETQ. The V and J ends lost 4 bases and 1 base, in that order; junction bases with no gene match: 9. In DNA form, the CDR3 reads TGCGCCAGCAGCGGGGGGTGGACTAGCGGGGGCCGCACAGATACGCAGTATTTT. This sequence encodes CASSGGWTSGGRTDTQYF. Supplemented by reference TRBV5-1 and TRBJ2-3, the full variable domain reads KAGVTQTPRYLIKTRGQQVTLSCSPISGHRSVSWYQQTPGQGLQFLFEYFSETQRNKGNFPGRFSGRQFSNSRSEMNVSTLELGDSALYLCASSGGWTSGGRTDTQYFGPGTRLTVL.

CDR3 bases: TGTGCCAGCGCCACCCAAAGGGACAGGGGGCAAGCTTTCTTT. Translating it yields CASATQRDRGQAFF. The chain links TRBV2 to TRBJ1-1; 12 bases are shared with TRBD1. The CDR3 extends over 14 amino acids. In germline, CDR1 is SNHLY, CDR2 FYNNEI. V lost 8 bases to trimming and J lost 9 bases; unmatched junction nucleotides: 10.

V and J are TRBV7-9 and TRBJ1-5; 8 bases align to TRBD1. Trimming at V came to 5 bases and at J to 4 bases, leaving 7 bases not matched to a gene. CDR1 SEHNR and CDR2 FQNEAQ come from the germline V gene (reference sequence). CDR3 length: 15 amino acids. CDR3 nucleotide sequence: TGTGCCAGCAGCGTCGGACAGGGATGGAATCAGCCCCAGCATTTT. It specifies CASSVGQGWNQPQHF.

V is TRBV11-3 and J is TRBJ2-4; 11 bases are shared with TRBD2. The CDR3 consists of 18 residues. Trimming cost V 5 bases and J 1 base; bases outside gene matches: 10. Per germline, CDR1 SGHNT and CDR2 YENEEA. CDR3 sequence (DNA): TGTGCCAGCAGCCACCCCCCACTAGCGGGAGTGGCCAAAAACATTCAGTACTTC. Encoded protein: CASSHPPLAGVAKNIQYF.

The chain combines TRBV11-2 with TRBJ2-3; 13 positions match TRBD2. Trimming at V came to 5 bases and at J to 4 bases, leaving 9 bases not matched to a gene. The germline CDR1 and CDR2 sequences are SGHAT and FQNNGV. The CDR3 loop spans 17 amino acids. The CDR3 DNA reads TGTGCCAGCAGCAGCGGGACTAGCGGGAATCGGGCAGATACGCAGTATTTT. It yields the protein CASSSGTSGNRADTQYF.

This chain links TRBV5-1 with TRBJ1-3, with TRBD1 identical over 8 bases. This CDR3 has 16 amino acids. Germline V gene data show CDR1 as SGHRS and CDR2 as YFSETQ. V shed 2 bases and J 0 bases; nucleotides not matched to a gene: 4. As DNA, the CDR3 is TGCGCCAGCAGCTTAGACAGGGGCAACTCTGGAAACACCATATATTTT. Residues: CASSLDRGNSGNTIYF.

This chain links TRBV28 with TRBJ2-3; a possible D gene is TRBD2 (7 bases). Germline CDR1 and CDR2: MDHEN and SYDVKM. V shed 6 bases and J shed 5 bases, with 21 bases lying between them. The CDR3 is made up of 16 amino acids. The CDR3: CASRSILVGGGDTQYF. CDR3 sequence (DNA): TGTGCCAGCAGGTCTATACTAGTAGGGGGGGGAGATACGCAGTATTTT.

The rearrangement uses TRBV18 and TRBJ2-2, with a weak D call TRBD2 (5 bases). V lost 3 bases, J lost 2 bases, and 13 bases lay in between. Germline V gene data show CDR1 as KGHSH and CDR2 as LQKENI. The CDR3 spans 16 residues. CDR3 DNA sequence: TGTGCCAGCTCACCGCCGGAAGGGAGAAACACCGGGGAGCTGTTTTTT. Residues: CASSPPEGRNTGELFF. The whole variable domain, remainder taken from reference TRBV18 and TRBJ2-2, is NAGVMQNPRHLVRRRGQEARLRCSPMKGHSHVYWYRQLPEEGLKFMVYLQKENIIDESGMPKERFSAEFPKEGPSILRIQQVVRGDSAAYFCASSPPEGRNTGELFFGEGSRLTVL.

This rearrangement joins TRBV6-1 to TRBJ1-2; D remains unclear. The CDR3 is made up of 14 amino acids. Trimming removed 6 bases from V and 4 bases from J, with 15 bases in between. Germline CDR1 reads MNHNS; CDR2 reads SASEGT. The CDR3 loop is CASRPPGDSYGYTF. The CDR3 DNA reads TGTGCCAGCAGGCCTCCGGGTGACTCCTATGGCTACACCTTC.

The rearrangement links TRBV7-9 to TRBJ2-3, with 10 bases identical to TRBD2. The CDR3 consists of 16 residues. Germline loops: CDR1 SEHNR, CDR2 FQNEAQ (reference sequence). J was trimmed by 2 bases and V by 1 base; bases with no gene match: 3. In DNA, the CDR3 is TGTGCCAGCAGCTTAGTTAGCGGGGGGTTCACAGATACGCAGTATTTT. It is translated as CASSLVSGGFTDTQYF.

This clone was observed a handful of times. The CDR3 region is CASSQDASMGTGELFF. CDR3 DNA: TGTGCCAGCAGCCAAGATGCTAGTATGGGCACCGGGGAGCTGTTTTTT. The chain employs TRBV4-2 and TRBJ2-2; no definite D call. The germline V gene encodes CDR1 LGHNA and CDR2 YNFKEQ. The CDR3 has 16 amino acids. Trimming left V 0 bases short and J 4 bases short, with 12 bases between.

Written as DNA, the CDR3 is TGTGCCAGCAGCCCCTGGGCAGGGACTGAAGCTTTCTTT. Encoded protein: CASSPWAGTEAFF. The V call is TRBV5-6, the J call TRBJ1-1; possibly TRBD1 for D (5 bases). Germline CDR1 SGHDT, CDR2 YYEEEE. Trimming pared 4 bases from V and 5 bases from J, leaving 12 bases between. The CDR3 has 13 amino acids.

The V and J genes are TRBV18 and TRBJ1-6; 9 bases line up with TRBD1. Losses at the gene ends were 6 bases for V and 7 bases for J; bases not matched to a gene: 4. CDR1 is KGHSH and CDR2 is LQKENI in the germline V gene. The CDR3 extends over 14 amino acids. CDR3 region: CASSLDRGNSPLHF. In DNA, the CDR3 is TGTGCCAGCTCCCTAGACAGGGGGAATTCACCCCTCCACTTT. Using reference TRBV18 and TRBJ1-6 for the parts outside the CDR3, the full variable domain is NAGVMQNPRHLVRRRGQEARLRCSPMKGHSHVYWYRQLPEEGLKFMVYLQKENIIDESGMPKERFSAEFPKEGPSILRIQQVVRGDSAAYFCASSLDRGNSPLHFGNGTRLTVT.

CDR3 protein: CASSKRGQGNQPQHF. The CDR3, as DNA: TGTGCCAGCAGCAAGAGGGGGCAAGGCAATCAGCCCCAGCATTTT. The J gene is TRBJ1-5, the V gene TRBV6-5, with 7 bases fitting TRBD1. The junction had 7 bases not matched to a gene; V was cut back by 6 bases and J by 2 bases. Per the germline V gene, CDR1 is MNHEY and CDR2 is SVGAGI. There are 15 residues in the CDR3.

The rearrangement joins TRBV7-2 to TRBJ2-7; D gene unclear. Germline V gives CDR1 SGHTA, CDR2 FQGNSA. Trimming removed 3 bases at V and 7 bases at J, with 19 bases between. The CDR3 is 15 residues long. The chain's CDR3 is CASSFYGSGRKEQYF. CDR3 coding DNA: TGTGCCAGCAGCTTCTACGGGTCTGGCCGGAAGGAGCAGTACTTC.

CDR3 coding DNA: TGTGCCAGCAGTGCATCAGGGCGAGGAAACACCATATATTTT. Protein product: CASSASGRGNTIYF. The chain uses TRBV6-1 and TRBJ1-3; the D gene is possibly TRBD1 (5 bases). The V and J ends lost 4 bases and 4 bases respectively, with 11 bases between them. Germline lookup yields CDR1 MNHNS and CDR2 SASEGT. This CDR3 spans 14 amino acids.

The chain is built from TRBV7-6 and TRBJ2-5; no reliable D call. V was trimmed by 1 base and J by 4 bases, leaving 10 bases between them. The germline V gene encodes CDR1 SGHVS and CDR2 FNYEAQ. The CDR3 consists of 14 residues. The CDR3: CASSLEQTGETQYF. The CDR3 nucleotides are TGTGCCAGCAGCTTAGAACAGACCGGAGAGACCCAGTACTTC.

This clone was found once. The chain has TRBV25-1 and TRBJ1-6; no reliable D call. The V gene's germline CDR1 is MGHDK and CDR2 SYGVNS. The CDR3 contains 14 residues. V was trimmed by 6 bases and J by 8 bases, leaving 14 bases between them. The chain's CDR3 is CASSPPRRDSPLHF. CDR3 DNA sequence: TGTGCCAGCAGCCCCCCCCGCCGGGATTCACCCCTCCACTTT.

V is TRBV10-2 and J is TRBJ2-1; perhaps TRBD2 as D (7 bases). CDR3 length: 22 amino acids. The V end lost 8 bases, the J end lost 0 bases, and 35 bases lay between the germline ends. From germline, CDR1 is WSHSY and CDR2 SAAADI. CDR3 residues: CASFSTGVGLSGVRSSYNEQFF. The CDR3 DNA sequence: TGCGCCAGCTTCTCGACAGGAGTGGGACTAAGCGGGGTTCGGAGCTCCTACAATGAGCAGTTCTTC.

The chain combines TRBV25-1 with TRBJ1-2; D unresolved. Germline-derived CDR1 and CDR2 are MGHDK and SYGVNS. Trimming left V 4 bases short and J 0 bases short, with 12 bases between. The CDR3 sequence is 15 residues long. CDR3 sequence: CASSAVPLSNYGYTF. The CDR3 coding sequence is TGTGCCAGCAGTGCCGTCCCTCTATCTAACTATGGCTACACCTTC.

The chain links TRBV5-1 to TRBJ2-5; D is possibly TRBD1 (6 bases). CDR1 and CDR2 (germline): SGHRS, YFSETQ. This CDR3 spans 14 amino acids. Between the trimmed V and J ends, which lost 5 bases and 2 bases, there was a span of 13 bases. The CDR3 loop is CASSPNDRQETQYF. For the CDR3, the DNA is TGCGCCAGCAGTCCGAACGACAGGCAAGAGACCCAGTACTTC.

The genes are TRBV15 and TRBJ2-3; 8 bases line up with TRBD2. J was trimmed by 4 bases and V by 1 base; bases with no gene match: 1. Germline assignment: CDR1 LNHNV and CDR2 YYDKDF (reference sequence). The CDR3 totals 14 residues. The CDR3 region has the DNA TGTGCCACCAGCAGAGCGGGGGGGCCAGATACGCAGTATTTT. This translates into CATSRAGGPDTQYF.

The V gene is TRBV18, the J gene TRBJ2-2, with 7 positions matching TRBD1. In germline, CDR1 is KGHSH, CDR2 LQKENI. The CDR3 contains 17 residues. V trimming: 0 bases; J trimming: 7 bases; junction bases outside the gene matches: 11. CDR3 DNA: TGTGCCAGCTCACCACCGCCCAAGACAGGGTACGGCGGGGAGCTGTTTTTT. Protein: CASSPPPKTGYGGELFF.

The rearrangement links TRBV29-1 to TRBJ2-4; 7 nucleotides match TRBD2. Germline V lookup: CDR1 SQVTM, CDR2 ANQGSEA. Germline trimming cut 0 bases from V and 0 bases from J; bases unmatched to any gene: 5. The CDR3 runs 16 residues. The CDR3 region is CSVEERGSSAKNIQYF. The CDR3, as DNA: TGCAGCGTTGAAGAGCGGGGGAGCTCAGCCAAAAACATTCAGTACTTC.

The chain combines TRBV10-2 with TRBJ2-7; possible D gene TRBD1, 6 bases. This CDR3 is 14 amino acids long. Germline values: CDR1 WSHSY, CDR2 SAAADI. Between the trimmed V and J ends, which lost 3 bases and 1 base, there was a span of 10 bases. In DNA form, the CDR3 reads TGCGCCAGCAGTGATCCCCAGGGGTCCTACGAGCAGTACTTC. Translating gives CASSDPQGSYEQYF.

This chain uses TRBV21-1 with TRBJ1-4. TRBV21-1 is marked as a pseudogene. The CDR3 sequence is 14 residues long. The DNA of the CDR3 is TGTGCCAGTAGGAGGGGAGCAACTAATGAAAAACTGTTTTTT. Translating it yields CASRRGATNEKLFF.

This chain joins TRBV7-9 and TRBJ2-7; TRBD2 agrees at 8 bases. With 5 bases clipped from V and 0 bases from J, the junction kept 9 bases outside the gene matches. This CDR3 has 16 amino acids. The germline gives CDR1 SEHNR, CDR2 FQNEAQ (reference sequence). This CDR3 is CASSPPTSGSSYEQYF. Written as DNA, the CDR3 is TGTGCCAGCAGCCCCCCGACGAGCGGGAGCTCCTACGAGCAGTACTTC.

The chain couples TRBV6-1 to TRBJ1-6; perhaps TRBD1 as D (5 bases). This CDR3 has 15 residues. Looked up from germline, CDR1 is MNHNS and CDR2 is SASEGT. V lost 6 bases, J lost 10 bases, and 19 bases lay in between. The CDR3 DNA reads TGTGCCAGCAGCCACGGCCCGGACGGGGGGTCACCCCTCCACTTT. This translates into CASSHGPDGGSPLHF.

The count of this clone is one. The genes are TRBV7-8 and TRBJ2-1; 9 nucleotides align to TRBD2. V lost 5 bases and J lost 5; bases outside the gene matches: 10. Germline CDR1 reads SGHVS; CDR2 reads FQNEAQ. The CDR3 contains 16 residues. CDR3 protein: CASSPRGGRAHNEQFF. CDR3 DNA sequence: TGTGCCAGCAGCCCCCGCGGCGGGAGGGCCCACAATGAGCAGTTCTTC.

This clone came up a few times. The junction and the germline gene differ at one end; a read error may be behind it. The chain couples TRBV28 to TRBJ2-1; possibly TRBD1 for D (6 bases). This CDR3 comprises 11 residues. CDR1 and CDR2 from the germline V gene are MDHEN and SYDVKM. CDR3 nucleotides: TGTGCCAGCAGTTCAACAGGGAAAGGGGTCTTC. Translation gives CASSSTGKGVF.

This clone was recorded once. The V call is TRBV6-5, the J call TRBJ2-7; D call uncertain. Germline lookup yields CDR1 MNHEY and CDR2 SVGAGI. This CDR3 contains 14 residues. The V end was cut by 2 bases, the J end by 2 bases, with 10 bases between. CDR3 DNA sequence: TGTGCCAGCAGTTACCGTCTCGAGGCCTACGAGCAGTACTTC. Its protein is CASSYRLEAYEQYF.

Only one count was recorded for this clone. The gene calls are TRBV19 and TRBJ1-5; 9 positions match TRBD1. Per germline, CDR1 LNHDA and CDR2 SQIVND (reference sequence). V lost 5 bases, J lost 2 bases, and 10 bases stayed unmatched. The CDR3 totals 17 residues. The CDR3 is CASSVELGQGRNQPQHF. For the CDR3, the DNA is TGTGCCAGTAGTGTCGAGCTGGGACAGGGACGCAATCAGCCCCAGCATTTT.